This T cell receptor beta chain was obtained from a study of cytomegalovirus exposure and HLA in healthy donors (dated by TCRdb to between 2016 and 2019). General notes on the study: An earlier analysis of approximately 640 of the donors reported roughly 300 Gb of sequence data and 117 million unique TCR beta sequences from some 180 million T cells. An early release covering roughly 600 HLA-typed donors comprised 250 to 350 gigabases of sequencing data and some 79 million unique TCR sequences. Among the 398 genotyped donors, around 79% belonged to the genetic ancestry cluster associated with self-reported Caucasian donors. The study aimed to test whether signatures of past pathogen exposure could be identified by cataloging public T cell receptors. The T cell repertoires of around 730 subjects were profiled by immunosequencing and related to cytomegalovirus serostatus. Besides the first cohort of 500 to 700 subjects, a separate validation cohort made up of roughly 120 different subjects was used. To predict cytomegalovirus infection status, the study combined high-throughput TCR immunosequencing, statistical association of individual TCRs with disease status, and machine learning. A later analysis re-examined previously published TCR beta repertoires from roughly 650 donors and added high-resolution HLA genotyping to investigate patterns of TCR occurrence. The later analysis used no new phenotypic data to find candidate immune exposures, relying instead on TCR beta sequences and their occurrence across donors. In an earlier analysis of 587 of the donors, high-throughput TCR beta sequencing was used to judge whether each TCR beta V gene segment behaved as functional or pseudogenic. Donor age, sex, ethnicity and CMV serostatus were compiled together with the repertoire data. A later genetic analysis took genome-wide SNP genotypes for about three fifths of the 666 donors and used that subset as a discovery cohort. Every discovery cohort repertoire had been produced on one sequencing platform. Both class I and class II loci were covered by HLA typing, at four-digit resolution. Typing coverage differed by locus: A, B, C, DRB1 and DQB1 were typed in roughly 620-630 donors, DQA1 in approximately 520, DPA1 in 600 to 610, and DPB1 in roughly 470. Because of strong linkage in the cohort, four or five DR-DQ haplotypes were treated as single units for association and clustering. Among approximately 370 genotyped donors of the cohort, an average of around 250,000 unique TCR beta nucleotide sequences was sequenced per donor, of which about 18% were non-productive.

On this clone itself: Its antigen is still unknown. The junction departs from the called germline gene at one end, perhaps through a read error.

The CDR3 measures 15 amino acids from cysteine to phenylalanine. The DNA shown is the 45-base CDR3, in frame from base 1. Based on the germline V gene, the CDR1 and CDR2 sequences are SGHTA and FQGTGA. The cohort consisted of 670 or so healthy bone marrow donors. Cohort members were all nominally healthy when sampled, although unrecorded immune exposures were likely present. The donor tested CMV seropositive, placing the donor among the 310 or so seropositive members of the cohort. A peripheral blood sample was provided by each donor, and peripheral blood mononuclear cells were used for TCR beta sequencing. Genomic DNA extraction from the blood cell samples was performed with the Qiagen DNeasy Blood Extraction Kit. The library relied on the immunoSEQ multiplex PCR assay. A mixture of 60 forward primers for TCR Vbeta segments and 13 reverse primers for TCR Jbeta segments was used in the multiplex PCR. The CDR3 region of rearranged TCR beta genes was amplified from genomic DNA with a multiplex PCR assay. The amplified TCR beta libraries were sequenced on the Illumina HiSeq System as 87-base-pair reads. Per the authors' processing: A later analysis tallied some 79 million unique TCR beta chains across the 666 repertoires, and approximately 12 million of those chains were shared by two or more donors. To remove PCR and sequencing errors, raw reads were error-corrected and collapsed into unique sequences using a nearest-neighbor algorithm that merged closely related sequences. To assign V, D and J gene segments, CDR3 sequences were aligned to IMGT reference sequences. For a sequence to be retained, a match of at least six nucleotides to both a V gene segment and a J gene segment was required. A rearrangement counted as productive if the CDR3 had no stop codons and remained in frame with V and J, and every other rearrangement counted as non-productive. Following IMGT convention, CDR3 was defined as the stretch from the second conserved V-encoded cysteine up to the conserved J-encoded phenylalanine. The earlier analysis of some 540 of the donors excluded any sequence lacking an unambiguous match to a single V gene segment. An earlier analysis of 500 to 700 of the donors classified V segments as functional when productive rearrangements were above 56.7% and as segregating when the standard deviation between donors was above 5%. To diagnose cytomegalovirus status from the catalog of TCR beta chain sequences, a statistical classification framework was built. V and J gene assignment, in a later analysis, came from comparing TCR nucleotide sequences with IMGT/GENE-DB human TR gene sequences. In a later analysis, CDR3 sequences and most-parsimonious VDJ recombination scenarios were assigned using the TCRdist pipeline. In a later analysis, each TCR beta chain was defined by its CDR3 amino acid sequence together with its V-gene family, and reads without a unique V-gene family were excluded. To address suspected cross-contamination and a sequencing artifact, a later analysis removed 550 to 750 highly shared, low-generation-probability nucleotide sequences. In a later analysis, a clonal expansion index for each public chain was calculated from normalized within-repertoire ranks of inferred template counts. In a later analysis, generation probabilities were computed using a VDJ recombination model fitted to out-of-frame rearrangements, and the results were checked against IGoR. In a later analysis, hypergeometric tests were used to score TCR-TCR, TCR-HLA and TCR-CMV co-occurrence, with a repertoire-size bias correction applied to TCR pairs. In a later analysis, false discovery rates were estimated by permuting HLA or CMV assignments 20 times. In a later analysis, co-occurring TCRs were grouped using DBSCAN, with TCRdist sequence similarity added in when clustering inside HLA-allele-positive subsets. Repertoires with fewer than 30,000 or more than 120,000 public chains were left out of co-occurrence clustering, as were five repertoires with anomalous nucleotide sharing. TCRdb carries this immuneACCESS record with in-frame sequences only. Its versions omit some clonotypes, under half of them owing to an unresolved V gene in the studies checked, with the rest unexplained. The V and J calls and the clone size are those of that table, but D and trimming were determined from the DNA. A total of around 130,000 clones appear in this sample, approximately 80% of them only once. Roughly 5.8% of the sample goes to the ten largest clones.

Beyond this particular receptor, the publication reports: In a later analysis, the rate of TCR association differed among HLA loci, with DRB1 alleles having the most associated TCRs and HLA-C alleles having the fewest. Because some donors lacked HLA typing at each locus, the association tests relied only on the typed subset. A further reported finding was that TCR beta sequences accurately predicted the HLA-A and HLA-B alleles for most subjects in the first cohort. In a later analysis, more than 15,000 TCR beta sequences were associated with specific HLA alleles at a false discovery rate of 0.05. While some public TCRs were present in many individuals, most TCR sequences turned up only very rarely across donors. The earlier analysis of a few hundred of the donors excluded around 17 rarely observed V segments, including chromosome 9 orphons, because counts were too low. Correlated functional status among segregating V segments might reflect linkage disequilibrium, but an unknown experimental factor could not be ruled out. Most CMV-associated TCR beta chains appeared to be HLA-restricted in a later analysis, and the HLA associations seemed to be driven largely by CMV exposure. Cytomegalovirus status was reported to be diagnosed by the classifier with high specificity and sensitivity in both the original and validation cohorts. The presence/absence analyses assumed that sequencing depth was roughly uniform across donors, and that assumption may not be true. For the cohort, immune exposure information was limited to CMV serostatus. It was suggested by the authors that the approach could potentially be generalized to other disease states and immunological phenotypes. In a later analysis, HLA-associated TCR beta chains showed more clonal expansion and lower generation probabilities than non-associated chains that were equally common. In vitro tests confirmed that a few of the cytomegalovirus-associated TCR beta chains recognize cytomegalovirus antigens. Strong co-occurrence of HLA alleles, especially DR and DQ, made assigning TCR associations to individual alleles difficult. According to a later analysis, parvovirus B19, influenza, CMV and Epstein-Barr virus appeared linked to several top co-occurrence clusters. A total of fewer than 200 TCR beta chains were listed by the study as associated with cytomegalovirus. A cluster of highly shared sequence variants was judged likely to be a technical artifact of the sequencing pipeline. In an earlier analysis of fewer than 750 of the donors, most TCR beta V segments were observed in productive rearrangements about 90% or about 30% of the time, broadly matching IMGT annotations. A later genetic analysis associated a missense DCLRE1C variant with V-gene and J-gene trimming of TCR beta chains, and an independent cohort replicated the association. Some IMGT-functional V segments, including TRBV6-2 and TRBV6-3, could not be told apart with the 87-base-pair reads, so those segments were excluded. In a later genetic analysis, fewer N-insertions in productive TCRs were reported among donors in an Asian-associated ancestry cluster than the approximately 710-donor mean. Only TCR beta chains were sequenced in this cohort, and the absence of alpha or paired-chain data limited detectable features.

The sequence links TRBV7-3 to TRBJ2-2, and the D gene may be TRBD2, 7 bases matching. Sequenced sample: PBMCs. This sequence was found in a man in his late teens or twenties in good health and CMV-seropositive. This receptor has the CDR3 CASRLVGGADGELFF. The bases read TGTGCCAGCCGCTTGGTTGGGGGGGCAGACGGGGAGCTGTTTTTT.